The 27 T cell receptor gamma chains given below trace back to one sample, sequenced in a study of Vδ1+ human thymocytes listed by TCRdb under 2018. The paper's findings and limits, for the study overall: In contrast to oligoclonal peripheral blood repertoires, thymic TRG and TRD repertoires appeared to be highly polyclonal with Gaussian CDR3 length distributions.

TCRdb records Illumina MiSeq as the sequencer. RNA was isolated using the RNeasy mini kit, and reverse transcription was performed with Superscript III. CDR3 amplicons were produced by multiplex PCR using pooled V-gene forward primers and a constant-region reverse primer with Illumina adaptor overhangs. TCRdb reanalyzed the public reads with the CATT caller, and identical DNA sequences were merged afterwards. Present in this sample are about 36,000 gamma-chain clones, around 21% of which were seen just once. The ten largest account for roughly 2% of the sample. These receptors are not linked to any known antigen. Sequencing was done on a sample of Vdelta1+ gamma-delta thymocytes from the thymus. The sample's cell subset or site label, in plain terms: FACS-sorted CD3+ TCRalphabeta- TCRVdelta1+ TCRVdelta2- thymocytes. The receptors come from a girl in the first two years of life who had congenital heart surgery.

This clone was counted between two and nine times. One base away lies a much larger clone, so this may be a sequencing read error. In the same sample, other DNA sequences code for this CDR3. The chain joins TRGV9 to TRGJ1 or TRGJ2. The junction had 3 bases not matched to a gene; V was cut back by 3 bases and J by 4 bases. In germline, CDR1 is GITISATS, CDR2 ISYDGTV (reference sequence). This CDR3 is 12 amino acids long. DNA for the CDR3: TGTGCCTTGTGGGAGCACTATTATAAGAAACTCTTT. This gives the protein CALWEHYYKKLF.

The chain recombines TRGV9 with TRGJ1 or TRGJ2. This CDR3 contains 10 residues. After removal of 4 bases from V and 12 bases from J, the junction contained 6 bases not matched to a gene. Germline lookup yields CDR1 GITISATS and CDR2 ISYDGTV (reference sequence). The CDR3 loop is CALWERPKLF. The CDR3 nucleotides are TGTGCCTTGTGGGAACGGCCGAAACTCTTT.

This clone occurred once. This sequence joins TRGV8 and TRGJ1 or TRGJ2. The CDR3 runs 15 residues. Per germline, CDR1 VENAVY and CDR2 YDSYNSRV. Trimming took 3 bases from V and 3 from J; bases not matched to a gene: 11. CDR3 residues: CATWDPRDRYYKKLF. The CDR3 DNA follows: TGTGCCACCTGGGATCCACGCGACCGTTATTATAAGAAACTCTTT.

About this clone itself: The germline gene is not matched at one end of the junction; a read error may be the cause. The J gene is TRGJ1 or TRGJ2, the V gene TRGV8. This CDR3 has 11 amino acids. Germline lookup yields CDR1 VENAVY and CDR2 YDSYNSRV. The DNA of the CDR3 is TGTGCCACCTGGGCTAGGGGTAAGAAACTCTTT. Translating it yields CATWARGKKLF.

This chain joins TRGV3 and TRGJ1 or TRGJ2. The trim removed 3 bases at V and 6 bases at J, leaving 17 bases unmatched. The germline V gene encodes CDR1 VTNTFY and CDR2 YDVSTARD (reference sequence). This CDR3 is 16 amino acids long. The CDR3 protein is CATWDWGLYVRYKKLF. The CDR3 DNA reads as TGTGCCACCTGGGACTGGGGGTTGTATGTACGTTATAAGAAACTCTTT.

This clone was observed a handful of times. The chain links TRGV5 to TRGJ1 or TRGJ2. The trim removed 0 bases at V and 5 bases at J, leaving 10 bases unmatched. The CDR3 is 15 residues long. Germline CDR1 reads VINAFY; CDR2 reads YDVSNSKD. Here the CDR3 DNA reads TGTGCCACCTGGGACAGGCCCTCTTACCATTATAAGAAACTCTTT. Translation: CATWDRPSYHYKKLF.

V is TRGV4 and J is TRGJ1 or TRGJ2. CDR1 EGSTGY and CDR2 YDSYTSSV come from the germline V gene. Trimming removed 0 bases from V and 8 bases from J; junction bases left unmatched: 13. CDR3 length: 15 amino acids. This CDR3 is CATWDGLHPPDKKLF. In DNA form, the CDR3 reads TGTGCCACCTGGGATGGGCTACACCCACCCGATAAGAAACTCTTT.

The V and J genes are TRGV9 and TRGJ1 or TRGJ2. Germline CDR1 GITISATS, CDR2 ISYDGTV (reference sequence). V trimming: 5 bases; J trimming: 11 bases; junction bases outside the gene matches: 6. The CDR3 runs 10 residues. The DNA of the CDR3 is TGTGCCTTGTGGGTCCGAGAGAAACTCTTT. Protein product: CALWVREKLF.

Worth noting for this clone: A much larger clone differs by one base, so this may be a read error. The chain couples TRGV5 to TRGJ1 or TRGJ2. The CDR3 totals 12 residues. CDR1 and CDR2 (germline): VINAFY, YDVSNSKD. The CDR3 sequence: CATWVNYYKKLF. The DNA for the CDR3 is TGCGCCACCTGGGTGAATTATTATAAGAAACTCTTT.

The table lists this clone with a few counts. This chain joins TRGV3 and TRGJ1 or TRGJ2. CDR3 length: 15 amino acids. Germline V CDR1 and CDR2: VTNTFY, YDVSTARD (reference sequence). Trimming took 0 bases from V and 0 from J; bases not matched to a gene: 5. This chain's CDR3 is CATWDRDKNYYKKLF. The CDR3 nucleotides read TGTGCCACCTGGGACAGGGATAAGAATTATTATAAGAAACTCTTT.

Points on this clone: Other DNA sequences from this sample encode an identical CDR3 as well. The chain uses TRGV2 and TRGJ1 or TRGJ2. The trim removed 0 bases at V and 0 bases at J, leaving 5 bases unmatched. Germline V gene data show CDR1 as EGSNGY and CDR2 as YDSYNSKV. The CDR3 loop spans 15 amino acids. The chain's CDR3 is CATWDGPTNYYKKLF. The CDR3 bases are TGTGCCACCTGGGACGGGCCTACGAATTATTATAAGAAACTCTTT.

This clone appeared a few times. This specimen includes other DNA sequences encoding the same CDR3. This chain uses TRGV2 with TRGJP2. CDR1 and CDR2 (germline): EGSNGY, YDSYNSKV. The V gene end was trimmed by 1 base and the J gene end by 1 base; junction bases not matched to a gene: 3. The CDR3 totals 15 residues. CDR3 sequence (DNA): TGTGCCACCTGGGACGGACTTAGTAGTGATTGGATCAAGACGTTT. As protein: CATWDGLSSDWIKTF.

This clone was recorded a few times. The chain recombines TRGV9 with TRGJ1 or TRGJ2. Per germline, CDR1 GITISATS and CDR2 ISYDGTV (reference sequence). J lost 12 bases, V lost 0 bases, and 8 bases had no gene match. CDR3 length: 12 residues. The CDR3 DNA is TGTGCCTTGTGGGAGGTGCGGGGTGGGAAACTCTTT. Translating gives CALWEVRGGKLF.

This clone turned up a few times. The V gene is TRGV2, the J gene TRGJP1. V trimming: 0 bases; J trimming: 4 bases; junction bases outside the gene matches: 5. The CDR3 is made up of 15 amino acids. Germline V gene data show CDR1 as EGSNGY and CDR2 as YDSYNSKV. The CDR3 bases are TGTGCCACCTGGGACGGGCAGGACACTGGTTGGTTCAAGATATTT. Amino acids: CATWDGQDTGWFKIF.

The table lists this clone with a few counts. Distinct nucleotide sequences in the sample also encode this CDR3. The V gene is TRGV8, the J gene TRGJ1 or TRGJ2. Germline-derived CDR1 and CDR2 are VENAVY and YDSYNSRV. Trimming removed 0 bases from V and 7 bases from J; junction bases left unmatched: 6. This CDR3 has 13 residues. The DNA of the CDR3 is TGTGCCACCTGGGATAGGCTTGACTATAAGAAACTCTTT. Its protein product is CATWDRLDYKKLF.

The V gene is TRGV8, the J gene TRGJP1. V lost 5 bases to trimming and J lost 8 bases; unmatched junction nucleotides: 8. CDR3 size: 13 residues. Per germline, CDR1 VENAVY and CDR2 YDSYNSRV. CDR3 nucleotides: TGTGCCACCTGGGCGGGAGTAGGTTGGTTCAAGATATTT. Its protein product is CATWAGVGWFKIF.

This clone was counted only a few times. V gene TRGV4 combines with J gene TRGJ1 or TRGJ2. The CDR3 consists of 14 residues. V gave up 0 bases and J gave up 6 bases; unmatched junction bases: 8. Germline V gene lookup returns CDR1 EGSTGY and CDR2 YDSYTSSV. The CDR3 coding sequence is TGTGCCACCTGGGATGGGCCTTATGGTTATAAGAAACTCTTT. Residues: CATWDGPYGYKKLF.

About this clone itself: Other DNA sequences in the sample encode the same CDR3. This chain joins TRGV3 and TRGJ1 or TRGJ2. V lost 2 bases to trimming and J lost 5 bases; unmatched junction nucleotides: 3. This CDR3 is built from 12 residues. CDR1 and CDR2 from the germline V gene are VTNTFY and YDVSTARD (reference sequence). CDR3 nucleotide sequence: TGTGCCACCTGGGACAAACATTATAAGAAACTCTTT. Its protein product is CATWDKHYKKLF.

This clone was counted only a few times. V is TRGV2 and J is TRGJ1 or TRGJ2. The trim removed 0 bases at V and 8 bases at J, leaving 7 bases unmatched. CDR1 is EGSNGY, CDR2 YDSYNSKV, per germline. The CDR3 consists of 13 residues. In DNA form, the CDR3 reads TGTGCCACCTGGGACGGGCAGGCAAATAAGAAACTCTTT. This translates into CATWDGQANKKLF.

In its sample, this clone was seen a few times. J is TRGJ1 or TRGJ2 and V is TRGV4. Germline CDR1 and CDR2: EGSTGY and YDSYTSSV. Trimming at V came to 2 bases and at J to 3 bases, leaving 10 bases not matched to a gene. The CDR3 is 15 residues long. CDR3 DNA sequence: TGTGCCACCTGGGATGTTCCAGAGGGTTATTATAAGAAACTCTTT. It codes for CATWDVPEGYYKKLF.

This chain uses TRGV5 with TRGJ1 or TRGJ2. The V gene's germline CDR1 is VINAFY and CDR2 YDVSNSKD. The CDR3 covers 13 residues. V lost 0 bases and J lost 9; bases outside the gene matches: 8. The CDR3 loop is CATWDRANCKKLF. The CDR3 bases are TGTGCCACCTGGGACAGGGCTAATTGTAAGAAACTCTTT.

The chain employs TRGV8 and TRGJ1 or TRGJ2. Looked up from germline, CDR1 is VENAVY and CDR2 is YDSYNSRV. The trim removed 4 bases at V and 7 bases at J, leaving 10 bases unmatched. The CDR3 covers 13 residues. This chain's CDR3 is CATWEPVPYKKLF. The CDR3 DNA is TGTGCCACCTGGGAGCCTGTCCCCTATAAGAAACTCTTT.

In the case of this clone: Additional DNA sequences in this sample encode the identical CDR3. The chain employs TRGV2 and TRGJP2. Trimming cost V 0 bases and J 8 bases; bases outside gene matches: 6. Germline V CDR1 and CDR2: EGSNGY, YDSYNSKV. CDR3 length: 14 amino acids. The CDR3 sequence is CATWDGPRDWIKTF. CDR3 bases: TGTGCCACCTGGGACGGGCCCAGGGATTGGATCAAGACGTTT.

In this sample, this clone turned up a few times. The rearrangement links TRGV2 to TRGJP2. From germline, CDR1 is EGSNGY and CDR2 YDSYNSKV. The ends lost 3 bases at V and 10 bases at J; junction bases unmatched: 8. The CDR3 covers 13 residues. The CDR3 coding sequence is TGTGCCACCTGGGACAGGCTCGGTTGGATCAAGACGTTT. As protein: CATWDRLGWIKTF.

This sequence joins TRGV9 and TRGJ1 or TRGJ2. Trimming took 5 bases from V and 8 from J; bases not matched to a gene: 9. Germline CDR1 is GITISATS and CDR2 is ISYDGTV (reference sequence). This CDR3 has 12 residues. CDR3: CALWVSAHKKLF. The DNA of the CDR3 is TGTGCCTTGTGGGTATCCGCCCATAAGAAACTCTTT.

This sequence joins TRGV3 and TRGJP2. This CDR3 has 17 amino acids. Germline CDR1 VTNTFY, CDR2 YDVSTARD (reference sequence). V trimming: 2 bases; J trimming: 0 bases; junction bases outside the gene matches: 9. CDR3 DNA sequence: TGTGCCACCTGGGACACTCCCGTCTATAGTAGTGATTGGATCAAGACGTTT. Residues: CATWDTPVYSSDWIKTF.

This clone showed up just a few times. This sample includes further DNA sequences coding for the same CDR3. The chain links TRGV8 to TRGJ1 or TRGJ2. With V trimmed by 3 bases and J by 4 bases, 6 bases remained unmatched. CDR1 and CDR2 from the germline V gene are VENAVY and YDSYNSRV. This CDR3 contains 13 residues. The CDR3 spells CATWDGYYYKKLF. CDR3 in DNA: TGTGCCACCTGGGATGGGTACTATTATAAGAAACTCTTT.